This T cell receptor beta chain is drawn from a study of molecular identifiers for immune sequencing clone quantification. Overall study results and limits: In cases of identical TCR molecules sharing a barcode, highly expanded clone sizes could be underestimated.

This CDR3 has 15 amino acids. The V end lost 5 bases, the J end lost 0 bases, and 11 bases lay between the germline ends. Germline V gene sequence: CDR1 SEHNR, CDR2 FQNEAQ (reference sequence). TCRdb re-called the PCR reads through MiXCR, storing one row per CDR3 protein. The top ten hold approximately 0.76% of the sample, which has about half a million distinct CDR3 sequences, about a quarter seen once. This clonotype was recorded at least ten times. Its antigen is not known. It was from around 18,000 to 910,000 sorted cells, with 10%, 30% or 50% RNA, that naive CD8 libraries came. This TCR came from a human donor in good health. Some libraries in this study had Jurkat cell RNA spiked in. The J gene is TRBJ1-5, the V gene TRBV7-9; D ambiguous. Material: naive CD8+ T cells from blood, with Jurkat cell RNA spiked in. The subset is: FACS-sorted CD8+CD4-CCR7+CD45RA+ naive T cells. The DNA of the CDR3 is TGTGCCAGCAGCCCAGGACTGAATAGCAATCAGCCCCAGCATTTT. It is translated as CASSPGLNSNQPQHF.